One and the same sample provided the 27 T cell receptor beta chains below, sequenced in a study of T cell changes during pregnancy in multiple sclerosis. This table comes from immunoSEQ multiplex PCR, and its TCRdb copy is limited to in-frame clones, with some not included. The sample carries about 92,000 clones, approximately 92% recorded once. Sequencing used peripheral blood, obtained in the first trimester of pregnancy. These receptors came from a female donor with multiple sclerosis, enrolled in a pregnancy study.

The chain links TRBV7-9 to TRBJ1-2; D is perhaps TRBD1 (6 bases). Germline V gives CDR1 SEHNR, CDR2 FQNEAQ (reference sequence). The CDR3 is 15 amino acids. V gave up 0 bases and J gave up 2 bases, with 10 bases separating them. The CDR3: CASSLATGTNYGYTF. CDR3 nucleotide sequence: TGTGCCAGCAGCTTAGCAACAGGGACAAACTATGGCTACACCTTC.

This chain connects TRBV6-1 to TRBJ1-1, with TRBD1 matching 10 bases. Germline V CDR1 and CDR2: MNHNS, SASEGT. The CDR3 spans 15 residues. The trim removed 5 bases at V and 4 bases at J, leaving 7 bases unmatched. CDR3 loop: CASSPLTGGGTEAFF. CDR3 nucleotide sequence: TGTGCCAGCAGTCCCCTGACAGGGGGCGGCACTGAAGCTTTCTTT.

The CDR3 region has the DNA TGTGCCAGCAGCTTAGCTACAGCGGGAGGGCCCCGCGAGCAGTACTTC. This encodes CASSLATAGGPREQYF. V and J are TRBV11-2 and TRBJ2-7; 10 nucleotides agree with TRBD2. V lost 1 base to trimming and J lost 6 bases; unmatched junction nucleotides: 9. In germline, CDR1 is SGHAT, CDR2 FQNNGV. This CDR3 has 16 residues.

The chain joins TRBV5-4 to TRBJ2-7, with D maybe TRBD2 (5 bases). This CDR3 has 13 residues. The germline V gene has CDR1 SGHNT and CDR2 YYREEE (reference sequence). The V end was cut by 2 bases, the J end by 5 bases, with 11 bases between. The CDR3 nucleotides read TGTGCCAGCAGCTTCTGGACTGGCCACGAGCAGTACTTC. It translates to CASSFWTGHEQYF.

The chain joins TRBV6-6 to TRBJ2-7, with TRBD1 as a possible D gene (6 bases). CDR3 length: 16 amino acids. Between the trimmed V and J ends, which lost 0 bases and 3 bases, there was a span of 15 bases. The germline CDR1 and CDR2 sequences are MNHNY and SVGAGI (reference sequence). The CDR3, as DNA: TGTGCCAGCAGTTACTCGTCTTCAGGGGCCGGCTACGAGCAGTACTTC. It translates to CASSYSSSGAGYEQYF.

The chain joins TRBV5-1 to TRBJ2-4; perhaps TRBD1 as D (6 bases). Germline assignment: CDR1 SGHRS and CDR2 YFSETQ. Trimming took 4 bases from V and 0 from J, leaving 20 bases between them. The CDR3 extends over 18 amino acids. In nucleotides, the CDR3 is TGCGCCAGCAGCAGGACGGGACAAGGAAATCTAGCCAAAAACATTCAGTACTTC. Amino acids: CASSRTGQGNLAKNIQYF.

The rearrangement links TRBV27 to TRBJ2-7; 7 bases line up with TRBD2. Germline assignment: CDR1 MNHEY and CDR2 SMNVEV (reference sequence). The CDR3 spans 13 residues. J lost 2 bases, V lost 6 bases, and 4 bases had no gene match. CDR3 sequence (DNA): TGTGCCAGCAGCTCCGGACTAGCCTACGAGCAGTACTTC. The encoded protein is CASSSGLAYEQYF.

The rearrangement links TRBV28 to TRBJ2-1; maybe TRBD2 (6 bases). Per the germline V gene, CDR1 is MDHEN and CDR2 is SYDVKM. The CDR3 totals 16 residues. Trimming pared 4 bases from V and 6 bases from J, leaving 19 bases between. CDR3 residues: CASSYTGTGEINEQFF. As DNA, the CDR3 is TGTGCCAGCAGTTATACCGGGACTGGAGAAATCAATGAGCAGTTCTTC.

The chain employs TRBV5-6 and TRBJ1-1; D gene uncertain. CDR1 is SGHDT, CDR2 YYEEEE, per germline. This CDR3 is built from 12 residues. Trimming stripped 4 bases from V and 3 bases from J, with 7 bases between. CDR3: CASSLMDTEAFF. CDR3 bases: TGTGCCAGCAGCCTAATGGACACTGAAGCTTTCTTT. The full variable domain, with the rest looked up from reference TRBV5-6 and TRBJ1-1, is DAGVTQSPTHLIKTRGQQVTLRCSPKSGHDTVSWYQQALGQGPQFIFQYYEEEERQRGNFPDRFSGHQFPNYSSELNVNALLLGDSALYLCASSLMDTEAFFGQGTRLTVV.

V is TRBV6-1 and J is TRBJ1-1; D is ambiguous. This CDR3 spans 17 amino acids. The germline V gene encodes CDR1 MNHNS and CDR2 SASEGT. V shed 2 bases and J shed 3 bases, with 19 bases lying between them. DNA for the CDR3: TGTGCCAGCAGTGAAACGGTGGACCTCCTCGGGGACACTGAAGCTTTCTTT. As protein: CASSETVDLLGDTEAFF.

The chain couples TRBV29-1 to TRBJ2-7; D gene ambiguous. The CDR3 is made up of 13 amino acids. Germline-derived CDR1 and CDR2 are SQVTM and ANQGSEA. V was shortened by 3 bases and J by 6 bases, with 15 bases between the two germline ends. The CDR3 protein is CSVDLTGWSEQYF. CDR3 nucleotides: TGCAGCGTTGATCTCACGGGTTGGAGCGAGCAGTACTTC.

The J gene is TRBJ1-1, the V gene TRBV29-1; possibly TRBD1 for D (5 bases). V was clipped by 4 bases and J by 5 bases, with 11 bases between them. This CDR3 comprises 12 residues. Germline V CDR1 and CDR2: SQVTM, ANQGSEA. In DNA form, the CDR3 reads TGCAGCGTTGGGGAGGGGAGAACTGAAGCTTTCTTT. This sequence encodes CSVGEGRTEAFF.

The J gene is TRBJ1-5, the V gene TRBV28; possibly TRBD1 for D (6 bases). V lost 3 bases to trimming and J lost 0 bases, with 21 bases between them. The CDR3 is 19 residues long. In germline, CDR1 is MDHEN, CDR2 SYDVKM. The CDR3 loop reads CASSFKGHYLRDSNQPQHF. In DNA, the CDR3 is TGTGCCAGCAGTTTTAAGGGACACTACCTAAGGGATAGCAATCAGCCCCAGCATTTT. The whole variable domain, remainder taken from reference TRBV28 and TRBJ1-5, is DVKVTQSSRYLVKRTGEKVFLECVQDMDHENMFWYRQDPGLGLRLIYFSYDVKMKEKGDIPEGYSVSREKKERFSLILESASTNQTSMYLCASSFKGHYLRDSNQPQHFGDGTRLSIL.

The CDR3 is CASSHPGSYEQYF. CDR3 bases: TGTGCCAGCAGCCACCCCGGGTCCTACGAGCAGTACTTC. This chain uses TRBV4-2 with TRBJ2-7, with D uncertain. Germline values: CDR1 LGHNA, CDR2 YNFKEQ. The CDR3 is 13 amino acids. The germline V and J ends were trimmed by 3 bases and 1 base, with 7 bases remaining between them.

V gene TRBV7-3 combines with J gene TRBJ2-5; TRBD1 matches 8 bases. This CDR3 has 13 amino acids. The V and J ends lost 2 bases and 7 bases, in that order; junction bases with no gene match: 3. Looked up from germline, CDR1 is SGHTA and CDR2 is FQGTGA. CDR3 protein: CASSLGGTGTQYF. CDR3 coding DNA: TGTGCCAGCAGCTTAGGCGGGACAGGGACCCAGTACTTC.

CDR3 in amino acids: CSVVEGAETQYF. The CDR3 nucleotides read TGCAGCGTTGTAGAAGGGGCAGAGACCCAGTACTTC. The rearrangement uses TRBV29-1 and TRBJ2-5; weak D call: TRBD1 (5 bases). Germline lookup yields CDR1 SQVTM and CDR2 ANQGSEA. Trimming cost V 4 bases and J 4 bases, with 10 bases left between them. The CDR3 is 12 amino acids. Variable domain in full (rest from reference TRBV29-1 and TRBJ2-5): SAVISQKPSRDICQRGTSLTIQCQVDSQVTMMFWYRQQPGQSLTLIATANQGSEATYESGFVIDKFPISRPNLTFSTLTVSNMSPEDSSIYLCSVVEGAETQYFGPGTRLLVL.

The chain has TRBV27 and TRBJ1-1; D uncertain. The CDR3 is 13 residues long. CDR1 and CDR2 from the germline V gene are MNHEY and SMNVEV (reference sequence). V lost 8 bases and J 1 base, leaving 11 bases between the germline ends. The CDR3, as DNA: TGTGCCAGCCGAATTGCGGGGAACACTGAAGCTTTCTTT. Its translation: CASRIAGNTEAFF.

The chain links TRBV7-2 to TRBJ2-5, with D possibly TRBD2 on 6 matching bases. Germline V gene lookup returns CDR1 SGHTA and CDR2 FQGNSA. V dropped 0 bases and J dropped 4 bases, with 9 bases sitting between them. The CDR3 extends over 14 amino acids. CDR3 in amino acids: CASSLAGGVETQYF. DNA of the CDR3: TGTGCCAGCAGCTTAGCGGGAGGTGTAGAGACCCAGTACTTC. Based on the CDR3 plus reference TRBV7-2 and TRBJ2-5, the full variable domain is GAGVSQSPSNKVTEKGKDVELRCDPISGHTALYWYRQSLGQGLEFLIYFQGNSAPDKSGLPSDRFSAERTGGSVSTLTIQRTQQEDSAVYLCASSLAGGVETQYFGPGTRLLVL.

The J gene is TRBJ2-1, the V gene TRBV21-1; the tabulated D call, TRBD1, remains unverified against the DNA. TRBV21-1 is a recognized pseudogene. The CDR3 totals 14 residues. The CDR3 reads CASSKGCRQTEQFF. The CDR3 nucleotides read TGTGCCAGCAGCAAAGGCTGCCGACAAACCGAGCAGTTCTTC.

The V and J genes are TRBV7-9 and TRBJ2-5; 9 nucleotides match TRBD1. The ends lost 5 bases at V and 4 bases at J; junction bases unmatched: 5. Germline CDR1 SEHNR, CDR2 FQNEAQ (reference sequence). The CDR3 has 14 amino acids. CDR3 DNA sequence: TGTGCCAGCAGCGTAAGACAGGGGGGAGAGACCCAGTACTTC. It specifies CASSVRQGGETQYF.

The chain recombines TRBV27 with TRBJ2-7, with 8 nucleotides matching TRBD2. The CDR3 is 13 amino acids. Per germline, CDR1 MNHEY and CDR2 SMNVEV (reference sequence). With 4 bases clipped from V and 2 bases from J, the junction kept 1 base outside the gene matches. CDR3 amino acids: CASSYGRAYEQYF. Here the CDR3 DNA reads TGTGCCAGCAGTTACGGGAGGGCCTACGAGCAGTACTTC.

The chain has TRBV12-5 and TRBJ2-7, with 8 bases identical to TRBD1. Germline CDR1 is LGHNT and CDR2 is FRNRAP. With 11 bases clipped from V and 4 bases from J, the junction kept 13 bases outside the gene matches. The CDR3 runs 14 residues. The CDR3 loop is CAVRHRDRSYEQYF. The CDR3 bases are TGTGCTGTTCGCCACCGGGACAGGAGTTACGAGCAGTACTTC.

This clone was seen a handful of times. The same CDR3 is also encoded by other DNA sequences in this sample. This rearrangement joins TRBV5-5 to TRBJ2-7; no clear D. This CDR3 is 13 amino acids long. V dropped 0 bases and J dropped 0 bases, with 4 bases sitting between them. Per the germline V gene, CDR1 is SGHKS and CDR2 is YYEKEE (reference sequence). The CDR3 DNA sequence: TGTGCCAGCAGCTTGGGTAGCTCCTACGAGCAGTACTTC. This encodes CASSLGSSYEQYF.

The chain combines TRBV27 with TRBJ1-5, with D possibly being TRBD1 (6 bases). V lost 7 bases and J lost 4, with 20 bases in between. Germline-derived CDR1 and CDR2 are MNHEY and SMNVEV (reference sequence). This CDR3 comprises 16 residues. CDR3 in DNA: TGTGCCAGCAAGGGTACCGCGGGGGCGGTGAATCAGCCCCAGCATTTT. This gives the protein CASKGTAGAVNQPQHF.

Here the CDR3 DNA reads TGTGCCAGTAGTATAGATGTGGGAGGCGGCCGAGAGACCCAGTACTTC. Encoded protein: CASSIDVGGGRETQYF. The chain combines TRBV19 with TRBJ2-5; maybe TRBD2 (6 bases). The CDR3 totals 16 residues. Germline V gene sequence: CDR1 LNHDA, CDR2 SQIVND (reference sequence). Deletions cut 0 bases from V and 4 bases from J, with 15 bases between.

DNA of the CDR3: TGCAGCGTTGTGTCCCTGGACAGGGGACAAGAGACCCAGTACTTC. Its translation: CSVVSLDRGQETQYF. The chain combines TRBV29-1 with TRBJ2-5; TRBD1 matches at 9 bases. J lost 2 bases, V lost 4 bases, and 8 bases had no gene match. Germline V gene sequence: CDR1 SQVTM, CDR2 ANQGSEA. There are 15 residues in the CDR3.

The V and J genes are TRBV7-8 and TRBJ1-5; 7 nucleotides line up with TRBD1. The V and J ends lost 5 bases and 6 bases, in that order; junction bases with no gene match: 7. The CDR3 contains 14 residues. Germline CDR1 is SGHVS and CDR2 is FQNEAQ. In nucleotides, the CDR3 is TGTGCCAGCAGCCCGTTACAGGGGACTCAGCCCCAGCATTTT. Amino acids: CASSPLQGTQPQHF.